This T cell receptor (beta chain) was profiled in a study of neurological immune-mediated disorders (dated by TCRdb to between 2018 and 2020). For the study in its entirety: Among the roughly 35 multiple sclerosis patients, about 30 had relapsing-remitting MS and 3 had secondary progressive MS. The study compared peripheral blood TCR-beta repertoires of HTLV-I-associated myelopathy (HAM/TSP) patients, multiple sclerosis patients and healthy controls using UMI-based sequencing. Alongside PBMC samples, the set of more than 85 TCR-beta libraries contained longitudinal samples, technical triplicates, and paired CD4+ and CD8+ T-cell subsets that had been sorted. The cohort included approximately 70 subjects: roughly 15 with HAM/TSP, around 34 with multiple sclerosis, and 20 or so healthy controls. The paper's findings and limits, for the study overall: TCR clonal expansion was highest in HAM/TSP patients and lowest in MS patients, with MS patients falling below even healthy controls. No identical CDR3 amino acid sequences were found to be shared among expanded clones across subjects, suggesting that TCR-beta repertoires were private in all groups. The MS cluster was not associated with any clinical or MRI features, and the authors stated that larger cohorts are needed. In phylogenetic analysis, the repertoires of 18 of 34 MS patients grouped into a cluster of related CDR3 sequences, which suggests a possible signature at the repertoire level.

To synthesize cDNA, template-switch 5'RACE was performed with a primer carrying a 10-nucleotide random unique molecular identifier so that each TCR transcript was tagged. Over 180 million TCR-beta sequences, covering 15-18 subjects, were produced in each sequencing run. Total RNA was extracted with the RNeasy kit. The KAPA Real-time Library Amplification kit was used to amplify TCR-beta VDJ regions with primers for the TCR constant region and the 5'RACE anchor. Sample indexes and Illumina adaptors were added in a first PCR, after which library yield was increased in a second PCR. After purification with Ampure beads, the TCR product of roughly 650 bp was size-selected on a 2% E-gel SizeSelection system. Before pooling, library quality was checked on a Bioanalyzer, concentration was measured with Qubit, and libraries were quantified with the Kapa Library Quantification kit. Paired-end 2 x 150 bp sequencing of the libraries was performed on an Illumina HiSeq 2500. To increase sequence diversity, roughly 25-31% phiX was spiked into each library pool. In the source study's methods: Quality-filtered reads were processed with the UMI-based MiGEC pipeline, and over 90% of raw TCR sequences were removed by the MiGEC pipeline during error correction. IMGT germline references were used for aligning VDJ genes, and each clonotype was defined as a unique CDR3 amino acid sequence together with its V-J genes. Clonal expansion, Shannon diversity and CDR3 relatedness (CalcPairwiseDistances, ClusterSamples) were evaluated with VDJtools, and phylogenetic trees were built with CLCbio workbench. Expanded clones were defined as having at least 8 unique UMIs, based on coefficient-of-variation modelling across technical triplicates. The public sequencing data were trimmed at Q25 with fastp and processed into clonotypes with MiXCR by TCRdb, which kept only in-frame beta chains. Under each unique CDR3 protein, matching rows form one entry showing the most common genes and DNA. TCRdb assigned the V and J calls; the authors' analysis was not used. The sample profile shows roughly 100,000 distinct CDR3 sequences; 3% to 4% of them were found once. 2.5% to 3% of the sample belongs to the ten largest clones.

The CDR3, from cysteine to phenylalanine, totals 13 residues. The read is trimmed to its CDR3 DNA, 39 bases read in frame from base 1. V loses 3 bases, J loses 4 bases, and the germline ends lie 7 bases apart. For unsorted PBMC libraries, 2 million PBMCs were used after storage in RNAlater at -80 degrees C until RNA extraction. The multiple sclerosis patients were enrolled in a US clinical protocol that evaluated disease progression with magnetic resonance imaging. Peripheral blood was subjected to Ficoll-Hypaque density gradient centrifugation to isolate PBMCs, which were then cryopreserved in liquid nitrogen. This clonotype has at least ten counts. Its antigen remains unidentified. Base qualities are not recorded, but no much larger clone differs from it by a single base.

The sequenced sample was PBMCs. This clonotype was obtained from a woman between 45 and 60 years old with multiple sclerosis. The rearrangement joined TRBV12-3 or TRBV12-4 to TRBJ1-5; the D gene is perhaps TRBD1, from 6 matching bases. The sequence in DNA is TGTGCCAGCAGTTTCGGGACAAATCAGCCCCAGCATTTT. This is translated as CASSFGTNQPQHF.